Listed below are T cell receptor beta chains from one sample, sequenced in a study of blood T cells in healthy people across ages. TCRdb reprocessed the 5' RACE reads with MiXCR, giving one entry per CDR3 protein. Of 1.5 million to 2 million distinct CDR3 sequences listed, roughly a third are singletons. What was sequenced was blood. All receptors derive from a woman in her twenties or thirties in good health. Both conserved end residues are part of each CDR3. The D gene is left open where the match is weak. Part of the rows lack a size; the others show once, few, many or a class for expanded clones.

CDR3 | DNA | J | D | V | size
CGAIWTGINNEQFF | TGCGGTGCTATTTGGACAGGAATAAACAATGAGCAGTTCTTC | TRBJ2-1 | TRBD1 | TRBV20-1 | few
CASSLLLGGTQYF | TGTGCCAGCAGCTTACTCCTAGGAGGGACCCAGTACTTC | TRBJ2-5 | . | TRBV7-3 | .
CASSLVIGPETQYF | TGTGCCAGCAGCTTAGTTATCGGTCCCGAGACCCAGTACTTC | TRBJ2-5 | . | TRBV7-2 | few
CASSPPSPRRDGYTF | TGTGCCAGCTCACCACCATCCCCCAGGCGGGATGGCTACACCTTC | TRBJ1-2 | . | TRBV18 | .
CASSEVQGGAGYTF | TGTGCCAGCAGCGAAGTACAGGGGGGGGCTGGCTACACCTTC | TRBJ1-2 | TRBD1 | TRBV12-3/TRBV12-4 | few
CASSERHLGSYNSPLHF | TGTGCCAGCAGTGAAAGGCACCTCGGCAGTTACAATTCACCCCTCCACTTT | TRBJ1-6 | . | TRBV6-1 | .
CASRPGTSGSNEQFF | TGTGCCAGCAGACCCGGGACTAGCGGATCTAATGAGCAGTTCTTC | TRBJ2-1 | TRBD2 | TRBV28 | many
CASSPNRDSPLHF | TGTGCCAGCAGCCCGAACAGGGATTCACCCCTCCACTTT | TRBJ1-6 | . | TRBV11-2 | many
CASSYSTLAAGSDNEQFF | TGTGCCAGCAGTTACTCGACTCTCGCCGCGGGGAGCGACAATGAGCAGTTCTTC | TRBJ2-1 | . | TRBV6-5 | .
CSGAGLLYEQYF | TGCAGTGGGGCGGGGTTGTTGTACGAGCAGTACTTC | TRBJ2-7 | . | TRBV20-1 | .
CASSQAGQTLYEQYF | TGTGCCAGCAGCCAAGCAGGACAGACTCTCTACGAGCAGTACTTC | TRBJ2-7 | . | TRBV4-2 | few
CSARPGGAGEQFF | TGCAGTGCTAGACCCGGGGGGGCTGGTGAGCAGTTCTTC | TRBJ2-1 | TRBD2 | TRBV20-1 | few
CASSQVNPADTQYF | TGTGCCAGCAGCCAAGTGAACCCCGCAGATACGCAGTATTTT | TRBJ2-3 | . | TRBV14 | few
CASSLQGGSTNEKLFF | TGTGCCAGCAGTTTACAGGGTGGGTCGACTAATGAAAAACTGTTTTTT | TRBJ1-4 | . | TRBV28 | .
CASSQEVGENRGYEQYF | TGCGCCAGCAGCCAAGAAGTGGGGGAAAACAGGGGGTACGAGCAGTACTTC | TRBJ2-7 | TRBD1 | TRBV4-1 | .
CASSWSGYGYNEQFF | TGTGCCAGCAGTTGGTCCGGTTATGGCTACAATGAGCAGTTCTTC | TRBJ2-1 | . | TRBV28 | .
CASSSQATDGYNEQFF | TGCGCCAGCAGCTCCCAGGCGACTGACGGTTACAATGAGCAGTTCTTC | TRBJ2-1 | . | TRBV5-1 | .
CASSYRDRVDNSNQPQHF | TGTGCCAGCAGTTACCGCGACAGGGTGGACAATAGCAATCAGCCCCAGCATTTT | TRBJ1-5 | TRBD1 | TRBV6-5 | once
CASRGGAYRTGHNEQFF | TGTGCCAGCAGAGGGGGGGCGTATAGGACTGGCCACAATGAGCAGTTCTTC | TRBJ2-1 | . | TRBV6-2/TRBV6-3 | few
CASSQGRQPTDTQYF | TGTGCCAGCAGCCAGGGACGCCAACCCACAGATACGCAGTATTTT | TRBJ2-3 | . | TRBV5-6 | .
CASTPTSGAYEQYF | TGTGCCAGCACCCCTACTAGCGGAGCCTACGAGCAGTACTTC | TRBJ2-7 | TRBD2 | TRBV6-1 | .
CSILGTGKLQETQYF | TGCAGTATACTCGGGACAGGGAAACTCCAAGAGACCCAGTACTTC | TRBJ2-5 | TRBD1 | TRBV29-1 | .
CASRSPGGGHIQYF | TGTGCCAGCAGATCCCCCGGTGGGGGACACATTCAGTACTTC | TRBJ2-4 | . | TRBV6-5 | .
CAISGQGEYSGANVLTF | TGTGCCATCAGTGGCCAGGGGGAGTACTCTGGGGCCAACGTCCTGACTTTC | TRBJ2-6 | TRBD1 | TRBV10-3 | .